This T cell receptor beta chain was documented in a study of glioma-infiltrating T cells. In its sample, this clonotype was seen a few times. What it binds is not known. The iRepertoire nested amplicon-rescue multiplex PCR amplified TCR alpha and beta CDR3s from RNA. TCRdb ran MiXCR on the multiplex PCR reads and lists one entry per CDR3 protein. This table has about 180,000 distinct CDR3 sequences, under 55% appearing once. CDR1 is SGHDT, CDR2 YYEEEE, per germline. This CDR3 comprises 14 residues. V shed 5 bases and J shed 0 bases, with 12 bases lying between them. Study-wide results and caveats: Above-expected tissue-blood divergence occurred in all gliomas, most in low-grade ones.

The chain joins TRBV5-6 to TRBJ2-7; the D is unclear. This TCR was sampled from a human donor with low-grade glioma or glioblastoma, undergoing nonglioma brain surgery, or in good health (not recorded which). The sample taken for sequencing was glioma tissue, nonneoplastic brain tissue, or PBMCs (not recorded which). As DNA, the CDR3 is TGTGCCAGCAGTCACGACCGCAGCTCCTACGAGCAGTACTTC. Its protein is CASSHDRSSYEQYF.